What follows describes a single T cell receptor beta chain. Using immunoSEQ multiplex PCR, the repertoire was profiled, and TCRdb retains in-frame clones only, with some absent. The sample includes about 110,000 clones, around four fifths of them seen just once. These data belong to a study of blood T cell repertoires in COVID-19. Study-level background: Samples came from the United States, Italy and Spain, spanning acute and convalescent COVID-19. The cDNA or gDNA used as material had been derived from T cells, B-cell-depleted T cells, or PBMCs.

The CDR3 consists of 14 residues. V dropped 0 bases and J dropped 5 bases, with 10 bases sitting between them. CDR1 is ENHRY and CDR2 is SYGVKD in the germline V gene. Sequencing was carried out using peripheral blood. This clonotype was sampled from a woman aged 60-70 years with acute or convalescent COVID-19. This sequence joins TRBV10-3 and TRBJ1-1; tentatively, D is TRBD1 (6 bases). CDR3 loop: CAISESTRGTEAFF. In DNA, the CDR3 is TGTGCCATCAGTGAGTCGACCAGGGGAACTGAAGCTTTCTTT.